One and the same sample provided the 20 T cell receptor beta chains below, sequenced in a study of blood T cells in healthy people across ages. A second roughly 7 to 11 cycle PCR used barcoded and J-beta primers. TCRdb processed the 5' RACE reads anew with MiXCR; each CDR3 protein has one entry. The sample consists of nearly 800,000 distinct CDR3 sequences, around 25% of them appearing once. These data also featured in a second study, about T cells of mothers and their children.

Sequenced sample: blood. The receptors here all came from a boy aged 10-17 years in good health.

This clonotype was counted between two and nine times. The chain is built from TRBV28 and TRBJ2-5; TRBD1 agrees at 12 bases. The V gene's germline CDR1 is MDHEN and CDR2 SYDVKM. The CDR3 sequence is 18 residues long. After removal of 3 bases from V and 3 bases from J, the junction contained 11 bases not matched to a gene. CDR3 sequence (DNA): TGTGCCAGCAGTTTTGGTTTGTTTGGGACAGGGGGCGAAGAGACCCAGTACTTC. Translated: CASSFGLFGTGGEETQYF.

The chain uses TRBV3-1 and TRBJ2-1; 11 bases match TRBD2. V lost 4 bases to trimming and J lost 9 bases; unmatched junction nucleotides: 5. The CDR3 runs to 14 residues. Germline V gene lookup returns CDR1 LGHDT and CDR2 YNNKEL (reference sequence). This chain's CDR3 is CASSLSSGRSEQFF. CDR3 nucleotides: TGTGCCAGCAGCCTATCTAGCGGGAGGAGTGAGCAGTTCTTC.

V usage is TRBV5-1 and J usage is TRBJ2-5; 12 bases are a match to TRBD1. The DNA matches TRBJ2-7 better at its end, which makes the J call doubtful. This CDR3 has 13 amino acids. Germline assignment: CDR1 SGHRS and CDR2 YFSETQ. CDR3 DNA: TGCGCCAGCGGCCTGGGACAGGGGGCCGAGCAGTACTTC. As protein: CASGLGQGAEQYF.

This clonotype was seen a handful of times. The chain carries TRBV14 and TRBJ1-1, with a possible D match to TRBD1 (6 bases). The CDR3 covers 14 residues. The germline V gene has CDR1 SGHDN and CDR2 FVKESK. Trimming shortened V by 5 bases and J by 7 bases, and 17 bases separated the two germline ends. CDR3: CASSYTPGASEAFF. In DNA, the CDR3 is TGTGCCAGCAGCTACACACCGGGGGCAAGTGAAGCTTTCTTT.

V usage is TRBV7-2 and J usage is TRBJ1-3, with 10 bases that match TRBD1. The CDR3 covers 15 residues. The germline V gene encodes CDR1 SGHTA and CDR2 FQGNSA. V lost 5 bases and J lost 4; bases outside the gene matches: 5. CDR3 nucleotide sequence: TGTGCCAGCAGCATTAGGGGACAGGGGGGAAACACCATATATTTT. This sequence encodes CASSIRGQGGNTIYF.

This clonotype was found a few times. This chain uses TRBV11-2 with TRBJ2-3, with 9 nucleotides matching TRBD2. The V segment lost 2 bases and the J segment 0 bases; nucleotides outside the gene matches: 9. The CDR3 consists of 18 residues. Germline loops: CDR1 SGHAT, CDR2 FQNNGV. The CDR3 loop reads CASSLRSSGDLSTDTQYF. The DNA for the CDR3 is TGTGCCAGCAGCTTAAGGTCTAGCGGGGACCTTAGCACAGATACGCAGTATTTT.

CDR3 coding DNA: TGCAGTGCTAGTTGGGTAATGGAGACCCAGTACTTC. It is translated as CSASWVMETQYF. This chain uses TRBV20-1 with TRBJ2-7; D gene uncertain. Matching the DNA end better, TRBJ2-5 makes the J call doubtful. Germline lookup yields CDR1 DFQATT and CDR2 SNEGSKA (reference sequence). This CDR3 contains 12 residues.

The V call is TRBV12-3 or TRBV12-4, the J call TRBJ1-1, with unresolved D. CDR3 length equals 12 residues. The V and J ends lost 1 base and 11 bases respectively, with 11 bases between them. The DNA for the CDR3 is TGTGCCAGCAGTTTAGGGGGATTAGGGGCTTTCTTT. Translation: CASSLGGLGAFF.

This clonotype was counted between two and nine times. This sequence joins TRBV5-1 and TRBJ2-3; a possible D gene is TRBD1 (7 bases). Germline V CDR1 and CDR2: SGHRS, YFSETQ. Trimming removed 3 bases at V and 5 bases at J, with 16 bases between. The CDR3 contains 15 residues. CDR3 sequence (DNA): TGCGCCAGCAGCTCGGAGGGGGCTCGTGTAGATACGCAGTATTTT. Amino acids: CASSSEGARVDTQYF.

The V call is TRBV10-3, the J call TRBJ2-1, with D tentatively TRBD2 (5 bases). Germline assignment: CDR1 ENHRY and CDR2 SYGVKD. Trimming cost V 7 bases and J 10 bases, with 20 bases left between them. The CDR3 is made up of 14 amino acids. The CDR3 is CAINTDLGGQEQFF. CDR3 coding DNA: TGTGCCATCAATACAGACTTGGGCGGGCAGGAGCAGTTCTTC.

The CDR3 DNA sequence: TGTGCCAGCAGCTTACGAAGCGGGGGGGCCCCCAAAAACATTCAGTACTTC. As protein: CASSLRSGGAPKNIQYF. The chain uses TRBV7-2 and TRBJ2-4; TRBD2 matches 10 bases. The CDR3 totals 17 residues. The germline V gene encodes CDR1 SGHTA and CDR2 FQGNSA. Trimming removed 2 bases from V and 2 bases from J; junction bases left unmatched: 6.

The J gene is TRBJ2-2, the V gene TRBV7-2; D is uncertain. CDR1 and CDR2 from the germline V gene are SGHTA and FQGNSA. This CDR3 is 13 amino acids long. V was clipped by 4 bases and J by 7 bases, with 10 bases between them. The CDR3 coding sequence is TGTGCCAGCAGCTCCTTAATGATCGGGGAGCTGTTTTTT. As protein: CASSSLMIGELFF.

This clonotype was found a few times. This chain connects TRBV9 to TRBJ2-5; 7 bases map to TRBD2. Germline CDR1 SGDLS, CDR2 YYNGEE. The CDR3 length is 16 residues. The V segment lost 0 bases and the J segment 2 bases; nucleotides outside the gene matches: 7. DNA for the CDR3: TGTGCCAGCAGCGTAGCTGGGCGGGGGTGGCAAGAGACCCAGTACTTC. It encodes CASSVAGRGWQETQYF.

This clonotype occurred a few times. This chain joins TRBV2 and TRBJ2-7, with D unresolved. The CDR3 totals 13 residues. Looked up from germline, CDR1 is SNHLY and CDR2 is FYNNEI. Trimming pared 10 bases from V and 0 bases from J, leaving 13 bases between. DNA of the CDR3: TGTGCCACCATTACACAACTCTCCTACGAGCAGTACTTC. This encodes CATITQLSYEQYF.

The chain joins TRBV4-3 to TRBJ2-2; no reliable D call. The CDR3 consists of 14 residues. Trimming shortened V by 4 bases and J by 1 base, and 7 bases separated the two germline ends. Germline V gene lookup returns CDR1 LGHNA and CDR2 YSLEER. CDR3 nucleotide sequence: TGCGCCAGCAGCCCCCATGTGAACACCGGGGAGCTGTTTTTT. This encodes CASSPHVNTGELFF.

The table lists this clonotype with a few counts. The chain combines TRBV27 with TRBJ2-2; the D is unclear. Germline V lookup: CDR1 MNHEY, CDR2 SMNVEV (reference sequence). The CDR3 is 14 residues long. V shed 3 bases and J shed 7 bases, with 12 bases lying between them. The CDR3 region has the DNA TGTGCCAGCAGTTTGTACAGCCCAAGCGGGGAGCTGTTTTTT. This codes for CASSLYSPSGELFF.

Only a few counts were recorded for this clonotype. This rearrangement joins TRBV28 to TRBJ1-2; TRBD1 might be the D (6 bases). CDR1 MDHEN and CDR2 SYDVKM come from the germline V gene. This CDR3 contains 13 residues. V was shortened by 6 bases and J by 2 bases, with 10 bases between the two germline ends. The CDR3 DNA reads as TGTGCCAGCAGAAAAACAGGGAACTATGGCTACACCTTC. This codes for CASRKTGNYGYTF.

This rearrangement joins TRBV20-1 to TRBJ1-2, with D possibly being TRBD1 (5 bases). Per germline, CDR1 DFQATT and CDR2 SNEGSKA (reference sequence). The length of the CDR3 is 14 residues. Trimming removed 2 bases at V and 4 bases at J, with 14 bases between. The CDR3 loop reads CSARTGLNRYGYTF. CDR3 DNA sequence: TGCAGTGCTAGAACGGGACTGAATCGCTATGGCTACACCTTC.

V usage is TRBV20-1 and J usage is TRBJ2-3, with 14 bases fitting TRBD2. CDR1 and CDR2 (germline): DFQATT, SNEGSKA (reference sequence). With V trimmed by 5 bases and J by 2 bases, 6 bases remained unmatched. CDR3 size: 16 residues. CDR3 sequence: CSAPRTSGGITDTQYF. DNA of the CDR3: TGCAGTGCTCCTCGGACTAGCGGGGGGATCACAGATACGCAGTATTTT.

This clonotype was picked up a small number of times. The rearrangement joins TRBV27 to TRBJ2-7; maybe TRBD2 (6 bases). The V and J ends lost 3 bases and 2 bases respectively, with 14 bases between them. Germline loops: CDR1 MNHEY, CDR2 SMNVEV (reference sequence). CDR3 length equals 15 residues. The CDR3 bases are TGTGCCAGCAGTTTCGGCGGGGCTGCCGCCTACGAGCAGTACTTC. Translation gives CASSFGGAAAYEQYF.